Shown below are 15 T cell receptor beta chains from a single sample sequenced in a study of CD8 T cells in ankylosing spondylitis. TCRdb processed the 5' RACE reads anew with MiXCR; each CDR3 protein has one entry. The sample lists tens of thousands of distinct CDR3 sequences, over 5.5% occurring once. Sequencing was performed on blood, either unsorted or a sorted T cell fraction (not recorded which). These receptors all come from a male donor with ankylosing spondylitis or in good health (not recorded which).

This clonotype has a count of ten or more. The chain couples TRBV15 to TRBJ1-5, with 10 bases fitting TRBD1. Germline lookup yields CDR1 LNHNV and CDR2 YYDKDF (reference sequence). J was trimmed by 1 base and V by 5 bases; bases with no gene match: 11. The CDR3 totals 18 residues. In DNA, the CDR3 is TGTGCCACCAGCTTAGACAGGGGGCAAGGGACGAGCAATCAGCCCCAGCATTTT. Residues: CATSLDRGQGTSNQPQHF.

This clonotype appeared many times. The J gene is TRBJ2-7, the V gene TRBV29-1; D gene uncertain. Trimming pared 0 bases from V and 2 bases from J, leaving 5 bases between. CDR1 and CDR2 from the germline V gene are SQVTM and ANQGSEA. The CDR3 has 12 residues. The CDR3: CSVEETAYEQYF. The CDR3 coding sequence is TGCAGCGTTGAAGAAACAGCCTACGAGCAGTACTTC.

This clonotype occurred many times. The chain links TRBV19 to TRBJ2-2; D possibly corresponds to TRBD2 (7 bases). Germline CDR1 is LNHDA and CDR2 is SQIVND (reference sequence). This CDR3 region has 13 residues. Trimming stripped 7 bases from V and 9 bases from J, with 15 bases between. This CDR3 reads CASTLQGGWELFF. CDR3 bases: TGTGCCAGTACTCTACAGGGAGGGTGGGAGCTGTTTTTT.

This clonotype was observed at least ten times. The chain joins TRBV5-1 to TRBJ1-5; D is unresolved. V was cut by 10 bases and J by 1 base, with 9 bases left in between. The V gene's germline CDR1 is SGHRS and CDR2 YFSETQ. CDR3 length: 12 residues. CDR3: CARGLSNQPQHF. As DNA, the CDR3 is TGCGCCCGCGGGCTCAGCAATCAGCCCCAGCATTTT.

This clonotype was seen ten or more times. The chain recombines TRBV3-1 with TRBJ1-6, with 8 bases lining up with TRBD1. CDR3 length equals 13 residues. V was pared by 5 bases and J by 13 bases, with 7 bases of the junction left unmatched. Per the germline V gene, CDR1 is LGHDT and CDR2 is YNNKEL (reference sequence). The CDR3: CASSYWTGNPLHF. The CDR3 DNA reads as TGTGCCAGCAGCTATTGGACAGGGAATCCCCTCCACTTT.

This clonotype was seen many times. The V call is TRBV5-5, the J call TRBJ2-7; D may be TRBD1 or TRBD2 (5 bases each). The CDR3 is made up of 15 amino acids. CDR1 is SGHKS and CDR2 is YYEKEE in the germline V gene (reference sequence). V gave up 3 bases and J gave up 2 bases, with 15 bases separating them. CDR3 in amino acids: CASSWGRDATYEQYF. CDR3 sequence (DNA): TGTGCCAGCAGCTGGGGCCGGGACGCGACCTACGAGCAGTACTTC.

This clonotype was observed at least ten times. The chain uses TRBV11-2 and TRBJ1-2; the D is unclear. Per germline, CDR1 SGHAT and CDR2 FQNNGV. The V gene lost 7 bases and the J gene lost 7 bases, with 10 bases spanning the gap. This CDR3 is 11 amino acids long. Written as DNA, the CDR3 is TGTGCCAGCACACCGGGGAGTGGCTACACCTTC. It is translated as CASTPGSGYTF.

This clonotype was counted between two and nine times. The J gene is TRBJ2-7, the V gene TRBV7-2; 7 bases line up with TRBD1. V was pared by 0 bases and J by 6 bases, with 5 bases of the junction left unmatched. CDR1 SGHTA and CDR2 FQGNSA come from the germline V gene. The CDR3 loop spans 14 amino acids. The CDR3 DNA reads TGTGCCAGCAGCTTAGCCAGGGGGTCCATCGAGCAGTACTTC. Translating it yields CASSLARGSIEQYF.

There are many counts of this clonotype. The CDR3 sequence: CASSYKSSYNEQFF. CDR3 bases: TGTGCCAGCAGTTACAAGAGCTCCTACAATGAGCAGTTCTTC. This sequence joins TRBV6-2 or TRBV6-3 and TRBJ2-1; D is undetermined. This CDR3 comprises 14 residues. Germline CDR1 is MNHEY and CDR2 is SVGEGT. Deletions cut 2 bases from V and 0 bases from J, with 5 bases between.

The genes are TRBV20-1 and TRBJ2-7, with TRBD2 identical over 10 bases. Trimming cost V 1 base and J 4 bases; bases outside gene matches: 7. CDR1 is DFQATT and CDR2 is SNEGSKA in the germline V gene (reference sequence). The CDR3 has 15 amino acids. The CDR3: CSARGKASGSYEQYF. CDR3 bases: TGCAGTGCTAGAGGAAAGGCTAGCGGGAGTTACGAGCAGTACTTC.

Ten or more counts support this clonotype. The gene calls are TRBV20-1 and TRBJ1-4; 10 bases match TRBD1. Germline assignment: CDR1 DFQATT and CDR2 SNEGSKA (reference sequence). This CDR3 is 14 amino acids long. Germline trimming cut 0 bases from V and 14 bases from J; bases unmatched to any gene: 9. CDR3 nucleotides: TGCAGTGCTAGAGAGCCTAAGGGGACAGGGGTTCTGTTTTTT. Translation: CSAREPKGTGVLFF.

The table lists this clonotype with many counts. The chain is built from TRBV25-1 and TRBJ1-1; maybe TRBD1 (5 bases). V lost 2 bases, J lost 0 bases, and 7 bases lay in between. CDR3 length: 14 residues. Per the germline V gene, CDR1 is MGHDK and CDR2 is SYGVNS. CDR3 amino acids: CASSETGLNTEAFF. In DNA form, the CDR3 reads TGTGCCAGCAGTGAAACAGGTTTGAACACTGAAGCTTTCTTT.

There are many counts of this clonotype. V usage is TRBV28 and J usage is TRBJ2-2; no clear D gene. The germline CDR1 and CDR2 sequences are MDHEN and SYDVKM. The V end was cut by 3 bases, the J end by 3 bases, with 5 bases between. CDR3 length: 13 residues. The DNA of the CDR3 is TGTGCCAGCAGTTTGGGGTACACCGGGGAGCTGTTTTTT. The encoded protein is CASSLGYTGELFF.

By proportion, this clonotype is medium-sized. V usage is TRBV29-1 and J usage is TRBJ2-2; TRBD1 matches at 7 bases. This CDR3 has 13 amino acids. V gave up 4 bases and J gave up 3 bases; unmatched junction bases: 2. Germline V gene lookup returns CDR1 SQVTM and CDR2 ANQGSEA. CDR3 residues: CSVGQGDTGELFF. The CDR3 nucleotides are TGCAGCGTTGGTCAGGGGGACACCGGGGAGCTGTTTTTT.

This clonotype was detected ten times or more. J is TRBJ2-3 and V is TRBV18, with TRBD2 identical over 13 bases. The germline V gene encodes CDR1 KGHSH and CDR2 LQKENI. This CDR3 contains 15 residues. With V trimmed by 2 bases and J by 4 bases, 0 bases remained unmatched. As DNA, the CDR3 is TGTGCCAGCTCACCAGGACTAGCGGGGGCAGATACGCAGTATTTT. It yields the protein CASSPGLAGADTQYF.